The 19 T cell receptor beta chains below all came from one sample that was sequenced in a study of tumor-infiltrating lymphocytes in primary liver carcinoma (dated by TCRdb to the late 2010s). The sample was run on an Illumina HiSeq 2500. Starting from around 500 ng total RNA, TCRbeta-specific cDNA was produced by reverse transcription with a constant-region primer and ProtoScript II reverse transcriptase. Three nested multiplex PCR rounds, following a slightly modified ARM-PCR procedure, were used to build the TCRbeta libraries. The first two PCR rounds used multiplex TRBV1-TRBV30 forward primers with a Cbeta reverse primer, each for about 10 cycles. TCRdb passed the public sequencing reads through fastp at Q25 and MiXCR, retaining productive beta sequences. Merged by CDR3 protein, the rows form single entries marked with the most common genes and DNA. In all, the sample holds 90,000 to 150,000 distinct CDR3 sequences, and less than 80% of those were seen once. The top ten hold roughly 8.8% of the sample.

Total RNA and DNA were co-extracted from 20-30 mg of bulk tissue with the AllPrep DNA/RNA mini kit, without cell sorting. The sequencing sample was made of liver tumor tissue from sampling region 1. The intended sense of this specimen's cell subset or site label: tumor region T1, superior pole. All receptors derive from an older woman with primary liver carcinoma and hepatitis B virus infection.

V gene TRBV29-1 combines with J gene TRBJ2-2; D might be TRBD1 or TRBD2, each matching 5 bases. Trimming removed 2 bases from V and 0 bases from J, with 34 bases in between. The germline CDR1 and CDR2 sequences are SQVTM and ANQGSEA. The CDR3 totals 23 residues. CDR3 bases: TGCAGCGTTGAACCCGGAGGCAGGGTAGGACTCAGTCCTCAAGACCCGAACACCGGGGAGCTGTTTTTT. Translation: CSVEPGGRVGLSPQDPNTGELFF.

The CDR3 loop is CASSGMTSGRFHEQFF. The CDR3 DNA follows: TGTGCCAGCAGCGGCATGACTAGCGGTAGGTTCCATGAGCAGTTCTTC. The gene calls are TRBV5-6 and TRBJ2-1, with 9 bases lining up with TRBD2. V trimming: 4 bases; J trimming: 8 bases; junction bases outside the gene matches: 13. The CDR3 is 16 residues long. CDR1 and CDR2 from the germline V gene are SGHDT and YYEEEE.

As to this clonotype: One end of the junction varies from germline; a read error may be responsible. The gene calls are TRBV12-5 and TRBJ2-7, with 14 nucleotides matching TRBD2. Looked up from germline, CDR1 is LGHNT and CDR2 is FRNRAP. CDR3 size: 16 residues. This chain's CDR3 is CASGTGTSGRDYEQYF. Here the CDR3 DNA reads TGTGCTAGTGGCACCGGGACTAGCGGGAGAGACTACGAGCAGTATTTC.

Concerning this clonotype itself: A much larger clone differs by one base, so this may be a read error. The rearrangement links TRBV10-1 to TRBJ2-2; D call uncertain. Germline V gene data show CDR1 as WNHNN and CDR2 as SYGVQD (reference sequence). The CDR3 sequence is 13 residues long. The CDR3 DNA is TGCGCCGGCAGTGACGCAGACACCGGGGAGCTGTTTTTT. Translation gives CAGSDADTGELFF.

Details on this clonotype: The junction and the germline gene differ at one end; a read error may be behind it. The chain couples TRBV14 to TRBJ2-5; D remains unclear. The CDR3 consists of 15 residues. Germline values: CDR1 SGHDN, CDR2 FVKESK. Written as DNA, the CDR3 is TGTGTCAGCAGCCAAGTATCTACACAGCAAGAGATCCAGTACTTC. Amino acid sequence: CVSSQVSTQQEIQYF.

CDR3 sequence (DNA): TGTGCCAGCCTCGGCGGGGTAGTTAGTACAGATACGCAGTATTTT. This codes for CASLGGVVSTDTQYF. The genes are TRBV28 and TRBJ2-3; D might be TRBD2 (6 bases). The CDR3 spans 15 residues. Germline V gene sequence: CDR1 MDHEN, CDR2 SYDVKM. V was shortened by 8 bases and J by 3 bases, with 18 bases between the two germline ends.

On this clonotype: Because the CDR3 is missing its conserved closing phenylalanine or tryptophan, this is likely a read error. This sequence joins TRBV11-2 and TRBJ1-6; 11 nucleotides align to TRBD1. The V segment lost 5 bases and the J segment 16 bases; nucleotides outside the gene matches: 4. Germline CDR1 reads SGHAT; CDR2 reads FQNNGV. The CDR3 loop spans 12 amino acids. The DNA for the CDR3 is TGTGCCAGCAGCCCCGGGACAGGGGGGCTCCACTTA. Protein product: CASSPGTGGLHL.

This clonotype showed up many times. V usage is TRBV4-1 and J usage is TRBJ2-3; 8 bases agree with TRBD2. This CDR3 has 17 residues. The junction had 5 bases not matched to a gene; V was cut back by 0 bases and J by 0 bases. In germline, CDR1 is MGHRA, CDR2 YSYEKL. The CDR3: CASSQESPGGSTDTQYF. The CDR3 DNA follows: TGCGCCAGCAGCCAAGAATCACCGGGAGGGAGCACAGATACGCAGTATTTT.

This chain connects TRBV7-8 to TRBJ2-5; 14 nucleotides match TRBD2. Germline lookup yields CDR1 SGHVS and CDR2 FQNEAQ. CDR3 size: 17 residues. V was clipped by 5 bases and J by 14 bases; unmatched bases: 19. CDR3 DNA: TGTGCCAGCAGCGAGACTAGCGGGAGGGCCTCGGAAGAGATCCAATACTTC. Its translation is CASSETSGRASEEIQYF.

This clonotype was seen only a few times. The chain uses TRBV30 and TRBJ2-5; either TRBD1 or TRBD2 may supply D (5 bases each). Germline V gene sequence: CDR1 GTSNPN, CDR2 SVGIG (reference sequence). Deletions cut 2 bases from V and 4 bases from J, with 8 bases between. This CDR3 comprises 12 residues. CDR3 nucleotides: TGTGCCTGGAGTCGGGACGGAGAGACCCAGTACTTC. Translating gives CAWSRDGETQYF.

This clonotype has a count of ten or more. The V gene is TRBV28, the J gene TRBJ2-7; weak D call: TRBD2 (6 bases). V gave up 6 bases and J gave up 4 bases, with 16 bases separating them. This CDR3 spans 14 amino acids. From germline, CDR1 is MDHEN and CDR2 SYDVKM. CDR3 sequence reads: CASSSGDLPYEQYF. The CDR3 DNA follows: TGTGCCAGCAGCTCGGGGGACTTACCGTACGAGCAGTACTTC.

The rearrangement joins TRBV28 to TRBJ1-3; TRBD1 matches at 9 bases. Germline CDR1 is MDHEN and CDR2 is SYDVKM. This CDR3 spans 18 amino acids. Trimming at V came to 5 bases and at J to 3 bases, leaving 14 bases not matched to a gene. DNA for the CDR3: TGTGCCAGCAGTCCTCCGGGACAGGGACGTAAAGGTGGAAACACCATATATTTT. Its translation: CASSPPGQGRKGGNTIYF.

For this clonotype: One junction end disagrees with the germline gene, perhaps due to a read error. J is TRBJ2-7 and V is TRBV11-2; 7 nucleotides agree with TRBD1. This CDR3 has 12 residues. CDR1 and CDR2 from the germline V gene are SGHAT and FQNNGV. The CDR3 DNA is TGTGCCGGCAGCTCCACAGGGGTGGAGCAGTACTTC. Its translation: CAGSSTGVEQYF.

With respect to this clonotype: The junction departs from the called germline gene at one end, perhaps through a read error. This chain joins TRBV11-3 and TRBJ2-7, with D perhaps TRBD1 or TRBD2 (5 bases each). Germline V lookup: CDR1 SGHNT, CDR2 YENEEA. CDR3 size: 15 residues. The CDR3 coding sequence is TGTACCAGCAGCCTCTTCCCCCGGGGCGGCTACGAGCAGTACTTC. The encoded protein is CTSSLFPRGGYEQYF. The full variable domain, with the rest looked up from reference TRBV11-3 and TRBJ2-7, is EAGVVQSPRYKIIEKKQPVAFWCNPISGHNTLYWYLQNLGQGPELLIRYENEEAVDDSQLPKDRFSAERLKGVDSTLKIQPAELGDSAVYLCTSSLFPRGGYEQYFGPGTRLTVT.

To note about this clonotype: A much larger clone differs from this one at a single base, so this may be a read error. The rearrangement joins TRBV6-6 to TRBJ2-6, with TRBD2 identical over 7 bases. CDR3 size: 15 residues. Per germline, CDR1 MNHNY and CDR2 SVGAGI (reference sequence). The CDR3 DNA reads as TGTGCCGGCAGCCAGCGGGGCTCTGGGGCCAACGTCCTGACTTTC. It yields the protein CAGSQRGSGANVLTF.

The chain recombines TRBV6-6 with TRBJ1-5, with a tentative D call TRBD1 (6 bases). The CDR3 is 15 residues long. V shed 6 bases and J shed 2 bases, with 14 bases lying between them. Germline CDR1 reads MNHNY; CDR2 reads SVGAGI (reference sequence). The CDR3 sequence is CASSRGEGGNQPQHF. In nucleotides, the CDR3 is TGTGCCAGCAGCCGTGGGGAGGGGGGCAATCAGCCCCAGCATTTT.

This chain joins TRBV11-2 and TRBJ2-2; the D gene is possibly TRBD2 (5 bases). The V end was cut by 5 bases, the J end by 16 bases, with 26 bases between. Germline V gene lookup returns CDR1 SGHAT and CDR2 FQNNGV. This CDR3 region has 15 residues. CDR3 DNA: TGTGCCAGCAGCCCTCCGCAAGGACGGACCGGGAAGCGGTTTTTT. Translating it yields CASSPPQGRTGKRFF.

On this clonotype: Without the conserved terminal phenylalanine or tryptophan, this CDR3 likely stems from a read error. DNA of the CDR3: TGTGCCAGCAGCACAGTCACCTACGAGCAGTACTTA. Protein: CASSTVTYEQYL. V is TRBV28 and J is TRBJ2-7, with no clear D. Germline CDR1 MDHEN, CDR2 SYDVKM. The CDR3 is made up of 12 amino acids. Trimming shortened V by 6 bases and J by 2 bases, and 8 bases separated the two germline ends.

Comment on this clonotype: Relative to the germline gene, one junction end is altered; a read error may explain this. The chain joins TRBV10-3 to TRBJ1-1; a weak D match, TRBD1 (6 bases). This CDR3 comprises 15 residues. Germline V gene lookup returns CDR1 ENHRY and CDR2 SYGVKD. The CDR3 loop is CAISESQGLDTEALF. The CDR3 region has the DNA TGTGCCATCAGTGAATCACAGGGTTTAGACACTGAGGCTCTCTTT.